The 20 T cell receptor beta chains presented below share a single source sample, sequenced in a study of blood T cell repertoires in COVID-19. Produced via immunoSEQ multiplex PCR; TCRdb's table is partial and in-frame only. The sample gives some 170,000 clones, 65% to 90% of which show up once; 13% to 15% is in the top ten. The material sequenced was PBMCs or T cells enriched from blood (not recorded which). These receptors all come from a man between 45 and 60 years old who had recovered from COVID-19.

This sequence joins TRBV27 and TRBJ2-3, with 9 bases that match TRBD2. CDR3 length: 17 amino acids. The germline gives CDR1 MNHEY, CDR2 SMNVEV (reference sequence). J was trimmed by 5 bases and V by 1 base; bases with no gene match: 10. The CDR3 loop reads CASSLLGGGGPRDTQYF. The CDR3 DNA follows: TGTGCCAGCAGTTTATTGGGCGGGGGGGGCCCCCGAGATACGCAGTATTTT.

The chain is built from TRBV6-1 and TRBJ1-5, with 9 bases aligning to TRBD1. The CDR3 has 17 residues. The V and J ends lost 3 bases and 6 bases, in that order; junction bases with no gene match: 12. Germline-derived CDR1 and CDR2 are MNHNS and SASEGT. The CDR3, as DNA: TGTGCCAGCAGTGAGAAGGGAGGGACAGGGTTTCGTCAGCCCCAGCATTTT. It translates to CASSEKGGTGFRQPQHF.

This clone is a singleton in its sample. This chain uses TRBV5-4 with TRBJ2-3; D possibly corresponds to TRBD1 (6 bases). The germline V gene encodes CDR1 SGHNT and CDR2 YYREEE (reference sequence). Between the trimmed V and J ends, which lost 4 bases and 1 base, there was a span of 13 bases. The CDR3 length is 15 residues. CDR3 region: CASSSTRGGTDTQYF. CDR3 coding DNA: TGTGCCAGCAGCAGTACCAGGGGAGGCACAGATACGCAGTATTTT.

This clone is a singleton in its sample. The V gene is TRBV5-1, the J gene TRBJ1-1, with D possibly matching TRBD1 (5 bases). The ends were cut back, 0 bases at V and 0 bases at J, with 9 bases in the middle. The CDR3 consists of 15 residues. Per the germline V gene, CDR1 is SGHRS and CDR2 is YFSETQ. The CDR3 region is CASSLAGRVNTEAFF. The CDR3 nucleotides are TGCGCCAGCAGCTTGGCCGGCAGGGTGAACACTGAAGCTTTCTTT. The full variable domain, with the rest looked up from reference TRBV5-1 and TRBJ1-1, is KAGVTQTPRYLIKTRGQQVTLSCSPISGHRSVSWYQQTPGQGLQFLFEYFSETQRNKGNFPGRFSGRQFSNSRSEMNVSTLELGDSALYLCASSLAGRVNTEAFFGQGTRLTVV.

J is TRBJ2-7 and V is TRBV5-4, with D perhaps TRBD1 (6 bases). Trimming left V 4 bases short and J 0 bases short, with 11 bases between. The germline CDR1 and CDR2 sequences are SGHNT and YYREEE (reference sequence). This CDR3 contains 14 residues. CDR3 sequence (DNA): TGTGCCAGCAGCAACCGGGACAACTCCTACGAGCAGTACTTC. Protein product: CASSNRDNSYEQYF.

The CDR3 is CASSSRQEQYF. The CDR3 DNA follows: TGTGCCAGCAGCTCACGCCAGGAGCAGTACTTC. This chain connects TRBV3-1 (or the pseudogene TRBV3-2) to TRBJ2-7; the D is unclear. The germline gives CDR1 LGHDT, CDR2 YNNKEL (reference sequence). This CDR3 is built from 11 residues. Deletions cut 5 bases from V and 7 bases from J, with 9 bases between.

CDR3 residues: CASSLTGGGNQPQHF. The DNA for the CDR3 is TGTGCCAGCAGCTTGACAGGGGGGGGCAATCAGCCCCAGCATTTT. The gene calls are TRBV5-4 and TRBJ1-5, with 8 bases matching TRBD1. With V trimmed by 1 base and J by 2 bases, 2 bases remained unmatched. The CDR3 is 15 amino acids. The V gene's germline CDR1 is SGHNT and CDR2 YYREEE (reference sequence).

The chain links TRBV27 to TRBJ1-4; 8 bases agree with TRBD1. V trimming: 1 base; J trimming: 10 bases; junction bases outside the gene matches: 14. Germline V gene lookup returns CDR1 MNHEY and CDR2 SMNVEV (reference sequence). The CDR3 loop spans 17 amino acids. CDR3 in amino acids: CASSLFGRGRNFGKLFF. CDR3 DNA sequence: TGTGCCAGCAGTTTATTCGGCAGGGGGCGGAACTTTGGAAAACTGTTTTTT.

This sequence joins TRBV6-1 and TRBJ2-5; D perhaps matches TRBD2 (6 bases). The CDR3 runs to 16 residues. V lost 2 bases, J lost 4 bases, and 17 bases lay in between. Germline V gene data show CDR1 as MNHNS and CDR2 as SASEGT. CDR3 sequence (DNA): TGTGCCAGCAGTGAATTTGGGGGGTATGTCGGAGAGACCCAGTACTTC. Protein product: CASSEFGGYVGETQYF.

The genes are TRBV14 and TRBJ1-2; tentative D call: TRBD1 (5 bases). Germline V gene lookup returns CDR1 SGHDN and CDR2 FVKESK. This CDR3 is 13 amino acids long. V was trimmed by 1 base and J by 7 bases, leaving 10 bases between them. In DNA form, the CDR3 reads TGTGCCAGCAGCCAAGTCCTGGGGCTTGGCTACACCTTC. It translates to CASSQVLGLGYTF.

The chain joins TRBV19 to TRBJ2-6; no clear D. Germline lookup yields CDR1 LNHDA and CDR2 SQIVND (reference sequence). This CDR3 region has 13 residues. Trimming removed 10 bases from V and 1 base from J, with 8 bases in between. CDR3 in amino acids: CATAISGANVLTF. The CDR3 DNA follows: TGTGCCACTGCGATTTCTGGGGCCAACGTCCTGACTTTC.

The V call is TRBV5-1, the J call TRBJ2-2; 11 nucleotides agree with TRBD1. The CDR3 runs 15 residues. The V segment lost 6 bases and the J segment 4 bases; nucleotides outside the gene matches: 5. In germline, CDR1 is SGHRS, CDR2 YFSETQ. CDR3 amino acids: CASTAGQGGTGELFF. DNA of the CDR3: TGCGCCAGCACCGCGGGACAGGGGGGCACCGGGGAGCTGTTTTTT.

The CDR3 loop is CSVEVVSGRPIYGYTF. In nucleotides, the CDR3 is TGCAGCGTTGAAGTGGTCTCAGGGCGCCCTATCTATGGCTACACCTTC. The rearrangement links TRBV29-1 to TRBJ1-2; D may be TRBD1 (5 bases). Trimming left V 1 base short and J 4 bases short, with 19 bases between. This CDR3 has 16 amino acids. Germline V gene sequence: CDR1 SQVTM, CDR2 ANQGSEA.

The V call is TRBV5-1, the J call TRBJ2-1; TRBD2 is a possible D gene (5 bases). Germline V gene sequence: CDR1 SGHRS, CDR2 YFSETQ. The CDR3 contains 14 residues. Trimming stripped 3 bases from V and 6 bases from J, with 13 bases between. The CDR3: CASSYGELSNEQFF. The CDR3 nucleotides are TGCGCCAGCAGCTACGGGGAACTGAGCAATGAGCAGTTCTTC.

This chain uses TRBV12-5 with TRBJ2-1; no firm D call. Germline assignment: CDR1 LGHNT and CDR2 FRNRAP. CDR3 length equals 12 residues. V was shortened by 5 bases and J by 7 bases, with 9 bases between the two germline ends. The CDR3 sequence: CASGTAGNEQFF. Written as DNA, the CDR3 is TGTGCTAGTGGTACAGCTGGGAATGAGCAGTTCTTC.

The V and J genes are TRBV9 and TRBJ2-3; a possible D gene is TRBD2 (6 bases). V lost 2 bases, J lost 1 base, and 11 bases lay in between. Germline V CDR1 and CDR2: SGDLS, YYNGEE. The CDR3 totals 15 residues. CDR3 DNA sequence: TGTGCCAGCAGCGTTGGGGTAGCGGGCACAGATACGCAGTATTTT. Translated, it gives CASSVGVAGTDTQYF.

The rearrangement joins TRBV28 to TRBJ1-1; a possible D gene is TRBD1 (6 bases). The length of the CDR3 is 14 residues. Germline V gives CDR1 MDHEN, CDR2 SYDVKM. V was shortened by 2 bases and J by 4 bases, with 11 bases between the two germline ends. The CDR3 DNA reads TGTGCCAGCAGTTTACAGGGGAAGATCACTGAAGCTTTCTTT. This sequence encodes CASSLQGKITEAFF.

The chain has TRBV5-6 and TRBJ1-1; D may be TRBD1 (5 bases). In germline, CDR1 is SGHDT, CDR2 YYEEEE. Trimming shortened V by 6 bases and J by 5 bases, and 17 bases separated the two germline ends. CDR3 size: 14 residues. DNA of the CDR3: TGTGCCAGCATCGAGCGGGGGGTTCTGACTGAAGCTTTCTTT. It yields the protein CASIERGVLTEAFF.

This clone was detected once. V and J are TRBV5-1 and TRBJ1-2, with 8 bases fitting TRBD1. The germline gives CDR1 SGHRS, CDR2 YFSETQ. The CDR3 contains 15 residues. J gave up 1 base and V 0 bases, and 2 bases lay outside the gene matches. The DNA for the CDR3 is TGCGCCAGCAGCTTGGGGACAGGGATTAACTATGGCTACACCTTC. This translates into CASSLGTGINYGYTF.

The V call is TRBV19, the J call TRBJ2-7; 7 bases are shared with TRBD1. The CDR3 has 14 residues. Germline CDR1 and CDR2: LNHDA and SQIVND (reference sequence). The V and J ends lost 5 bases and 2 bases, in that order; junction bases with no gene match: 6. CDR3 region: CASSADRVPYEQYF. As DNA, the CDR3 is TGTGCCAGTAGTGCCGACAGGGTTCCCTACGAGCAGTACTTC.